The clone carrying this T cell receptor (beta chain) came up many times. Multiple V-beta primers and a C-beta primer amplified TCRB from RNA. TCRdb processed the multiplex PCR reads anew with MiXCR; each CDR3 protein has one entry. The table lists around 33,000 distinct CDR3 sequences, about 58% of them singletons. The data were taken from a study of tumor-infiltrating lymphocytes in glioblastoma multiforme. Looked up from germline, CDR1 is WSHSY and CDR2 is SAAADI. Trimming stripped 3 bases from V and 5 bases from J, with 13 bases between. The CDR3 covers 15 residues. Sequenced sample: brain tumor tissue. The V call is TRBV10-2, the J call TRBJ1-4, with a possible D match to TRBD1 (6 bases). This receptor was obtained from a male donor with glioblastoma. CDR3 protein: CASSETGHPNEKLFF. DNA of the CDR3: TGCGCCAGCAGTGAAACGGGACATCCAAATGAAAAACTGTTTTTT.